In its sample, the clone carrying this TCR beta chain was seen many times. This entry belongs to a study of T-cell memory formation after mild COVID-19. MiXCR, applied by TCRdb to the 5' RACE reads, yields one record per CDR3 protein. The sample contains some 120,000 distinct CDR3 sequences, over 15% of which appear only once. The CDR3 is 15 residues long. From germline, CDR1 is SGHAT and CDR2 FQNNGV. V lost 5 bases and J 0 bases, leaving 14 bases between the germline ends. This receptor was identified in a man aged 18 to 35 who had mild COVID-19 (a few samples of this study predate the infection). Cell type and time point are not known. Specimen: PBMCs or a T cell subset sorted from them (not recorded which). The chain carries TRBV11-2 and TRBJ2-7; tentatively, D is TRBD1 (6 bases). The CDR3 DNA reads as TGTGCCAGCAGCCACGGTGGGGGCCCCTCCTACGAGCAGTACTTC. Its protein product is CASSHGGGPSYEQYF. Drawing the rest from reference TRBV11-2 and TRBJ2-7, the complete variable domain is EAGVAQSPRYKIIEKRQSVAFWCNPISGHATLYWYQQILGQGPKLLIQFQNNGVVDDSQLPKDRFSAERLKGVDSTLKIQPAKLEDSAVYLCASSHGGGPSYEQYFGPGTRLTVT.